This paragraph reports one TCR beta chain. Its antigen is currently unknown. TCRdb's table, derived via immunoSEQ multiplex PCR, lists solely in-frame clones and lacks some. The data show about 33,000 clones, with around three quarters seen just once and roughly an eighth held by the top ten. This sample is part of a study of vaccination effects on CD4 cells after COVID-19. Study-wide results and limits: Clones of infection and vaccine origin contracted markedly late after vaccination.

Antigen-specific CD4+ T cells expanded by the ViraFEST assay with viral peptide pools were then sequenced. Researchers isolated CD4+ T cells once about 11 days of culture had elapsed. Participants were vaccinated with two doses of either the BNT162b2 or mRNA-1273 vaccine. Having tested negative for nucleocapsid antibodies, the vaccine recipients showed no prior SARS-CoV-2 infection. Cultivation was performed at around 2 million PBMC per well with around 10 IU/ml IL-2 and 10 ug/ml peptides added. IL-2 medium was substituted for half the medium on days 3 and 7. The sequence was collected from a human donor who received a COVID-19 vaccine. Sequencing was performed on CD4+ T cells from PBMCs cultured with HCoV-229E spike peptides, taken after COVID-19 vaccination.

CDR3 in amino acids: CASTMTDEVEAFF. The CDR3 DNA sequence: TGTGCCAGCACTATGACAGACGAAGTTGAAGCTTTCTTT. The chain links TRBV28 to TRBJ1-1; the D gene is possibly TRBD1 (5 bases). This CDR3 is 13 amino acids long. The germline CDR1 and CDR2 sequences are MDHEN and SYDVKM. The V end lost 7 bases, the J end lost 7 bases, and 16 bases lay between the germline ends.